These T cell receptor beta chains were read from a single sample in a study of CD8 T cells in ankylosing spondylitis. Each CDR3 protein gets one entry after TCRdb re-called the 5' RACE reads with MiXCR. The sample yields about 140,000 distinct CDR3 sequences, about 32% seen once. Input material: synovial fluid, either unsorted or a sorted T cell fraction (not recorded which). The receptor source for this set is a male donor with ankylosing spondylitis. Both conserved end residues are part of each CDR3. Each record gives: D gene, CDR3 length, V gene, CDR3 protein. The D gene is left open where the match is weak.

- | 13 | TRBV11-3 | CASSLDRVGTAFF
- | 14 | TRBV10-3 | CAISLSTANTEAFF
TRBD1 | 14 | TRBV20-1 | CSARAGTGDEKLFF
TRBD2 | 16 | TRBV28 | CASSPSGRGAYNEQFF
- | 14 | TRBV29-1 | CSVESGVGAAEAFF
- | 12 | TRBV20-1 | CSARGDKPEQYF
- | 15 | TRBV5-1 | CASSLTGHDTDTQYF
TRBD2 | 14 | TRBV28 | CASSLTSGSNEQFF
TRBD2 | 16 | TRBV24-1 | CATSGTSGHSYNEQFF
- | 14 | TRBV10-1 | CASSTGSSYNEQFF
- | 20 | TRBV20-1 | CSARDSGHSPTGRGNTEAFF
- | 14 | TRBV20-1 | CSALTLRDNYGYTF
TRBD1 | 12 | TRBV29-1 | CSVGDRVEKLFF
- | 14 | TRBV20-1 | CSAPGTPTSYEQYF
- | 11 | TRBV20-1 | CSATVVPGYTF
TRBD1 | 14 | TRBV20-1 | CSAFIDDRGYGYTF
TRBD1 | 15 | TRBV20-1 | CSAFNTGGGNSPLHF
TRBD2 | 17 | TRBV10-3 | CAIGQLAGGLSTGELFF
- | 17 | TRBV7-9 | CASSLAAGGASGNTIYF
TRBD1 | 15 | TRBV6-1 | CASSGTGRNTGELFF
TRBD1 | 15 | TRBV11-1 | CASSSTGTGSYEQYF
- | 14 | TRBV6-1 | CASSEWRGNSPLHF
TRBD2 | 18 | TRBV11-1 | CASSSVPGLAGGTDTQYF
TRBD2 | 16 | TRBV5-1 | CASSLVLAGSSYEQYF
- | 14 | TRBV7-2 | CASSLIGTTGELFF
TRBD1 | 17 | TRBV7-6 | CASSLLSAGGGTDTQYF
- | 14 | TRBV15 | CATSIKRAGSGQFF
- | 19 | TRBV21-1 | CASSNNSSSPGQGHYEQYF
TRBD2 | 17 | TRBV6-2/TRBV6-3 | CASSLIPSGSAWRELFF